This T cell receptor beta chain was obtained from a study of T cells in narcolepsy. Germline values: CDR1 LNHDA, CDR2 SQIVND (reference sequence). CDR3 length: 15 amino acids. The V gene end was trimmed by 5 bases and the J gene end by 3 bases; junction bases not matched to a gene: 6. Some clones are missing from TCRdb's copy, which holds only in-frame ones; the method was immunoSEQ multiplex PCR. The data hold 34,000 or so clones, with under 85% observed a single time. A few counts support this clone. Its antigen is unidentified. Study results and limitations: Autoreactive clone sequences were missing from some blood memory CD4+ repertoires.

Material for sequencing was memory (CD45RA-) CD4+ T cells from blood. This receptor was obtained from a human donor in good health. V and J are TRBV19 and TRBJ1-5; 8 bases map to TRBD1. For the CDR3, the DNA is TGTGCCAGTAGTCTAGCGACAGGGGACAATCAGCCCCAGCATTTT. As protein: CASSLATGDNQPQHF.